This is a list of T cell receptor beta chains from one sample in a study of blood T cells in healthy people across ages. TCRdb analysed the 5' RACE reads with MiXCR anew, one entry per CDR3 protein. This table holds some 760,000 distinct CDR3 sequences, approximately 25% found once. These data are also associated with another study on T cells of mothers and their children.

Source material: blood. The source is a boy aged 5 to 17 in good health. Both conserved end residues are trimmed from each CDR3. Clone size, where shown, is once, few, many, or a class for clones that have expanded.

j_call v_call cdr3_length clone_size cdr3_aa
TRBJ2-5 TRBV6-6 14 NA ASSYPLTGNQETQY
NA TRBV12-3/TRBV12-4 10 few ASSHLGVRQF
TRBJ2-1 TRBV2 13 NA ASSDETSGHNEQF
TRBJ1-4 TRBV6-1 12 NA ASSDGFENEKLF
TRBJ2-7 TRBV29-1 10 NA SARTEAYEQY
TRBJ2-7 TRBV7-2 12 few ASSSGDPRGEQY
TRBJ1-3 TRBV29-1 10 few SAADSGNTIY
NA TRBV5-1 11 NA ASSLAEGYGQF
TRBJ2-6 TRBV6-2/TRBV6-3 16 few ASNRPRLTGPGANVLT
TRBJ2-2 TRBV5-1 13 NA ASSSRTGDSGELF
TRBJ1-4 TRBV6-1 12 few ASSEMYREGKLF
TRBJ2-3 TRBV6-4 11 few ASSKQGADTQY
TRBJ2-1 TRBV29-1 11 NA SARDSTYNEQF
TRBJ2-5 TRBV5-1 13 many ASSLGAGGEETQY
TRBJ2-1 TRBV28 14 NA ASSPPAGLVYNEQF
TRBJ2-5 TRBV12-3/TRBV12-4 11 NA ASMAGKKETQY
TRBJ1-4 TRBV11-2 13 NA ASSPEYSDYEKLF
NA TRBV12-3/TRBV12-4 14 NA ASNTGTSGSYNEQF
TRBJ2-1 TRBV7-9 12 few ASSLVIETNEQF
TRBJ2-3 TRBV28 13 NA ASSFSGGREDTQY
TRBJ2-5 TRBV5-1 14 NA ASSPRGYGFQETQY
TRBJ1-1 TRBV29-1 10 NA SVKILLAEAF
TRBJ2-5 TRBV6-2/TRBV6-3 13 many ASSYLAGVQETQY